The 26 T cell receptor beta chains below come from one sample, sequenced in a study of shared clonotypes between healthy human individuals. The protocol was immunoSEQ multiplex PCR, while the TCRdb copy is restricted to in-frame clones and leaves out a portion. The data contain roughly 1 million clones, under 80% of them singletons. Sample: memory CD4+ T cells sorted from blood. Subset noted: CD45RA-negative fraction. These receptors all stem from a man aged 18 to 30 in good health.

For the CDR3, the DNA is TGCGCCAGCAGTGAGTCAACTAGCGGGGGCCAAGAGACCCAGTACTTC. Its protein product is CASSESTSGGQETQYF. V is TRBV10-1 and J is TRBJ2-5, with 11 nucleotides matching TRBD2. Germline CDR1 reads WNHNN; CDR2 reads SYGVQD (reference sequence). The junction had 1 base not matched to a gene; V was cut back by 0 bases and J by 1 base. This CDR3 region has 16 residues.

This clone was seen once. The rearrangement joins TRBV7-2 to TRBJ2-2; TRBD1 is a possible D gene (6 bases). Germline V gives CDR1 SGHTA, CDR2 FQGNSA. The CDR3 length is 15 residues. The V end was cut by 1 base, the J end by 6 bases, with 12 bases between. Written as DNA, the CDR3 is TGTGCCAGCAGCTTAGAAGTCAGGGGTGCCGGGGAGCTGTTTTTT. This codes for CASSLEVRGAGELFF. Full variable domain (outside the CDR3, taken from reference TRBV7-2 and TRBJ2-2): GAGVSQSPSNKVTEKGKDVELRCDPISGHTALYWYRQSLGQGLEFLIYFQGNSAPDKSGLPSDRFSAERTGGSVSTLTIQRTQQEDSAVYLCASSLEVRGAGELFFGEGSRLTVL.

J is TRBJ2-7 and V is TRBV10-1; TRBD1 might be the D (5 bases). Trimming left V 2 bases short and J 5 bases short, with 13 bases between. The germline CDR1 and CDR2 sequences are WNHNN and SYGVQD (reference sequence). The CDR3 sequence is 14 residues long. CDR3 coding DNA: TGCGCCAGCAGTGAGAGGCAGGGTGCCCACGAGCAGTACTTC. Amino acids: CASSERQGAHEQYF.

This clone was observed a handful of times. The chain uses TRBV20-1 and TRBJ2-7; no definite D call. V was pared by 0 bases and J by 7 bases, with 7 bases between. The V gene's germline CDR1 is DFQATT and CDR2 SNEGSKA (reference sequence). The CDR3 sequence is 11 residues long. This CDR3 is CSARDLGEQYF. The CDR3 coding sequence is TGCAGTGCTAGAGATCTAGGTGAGCAGTACTTC.

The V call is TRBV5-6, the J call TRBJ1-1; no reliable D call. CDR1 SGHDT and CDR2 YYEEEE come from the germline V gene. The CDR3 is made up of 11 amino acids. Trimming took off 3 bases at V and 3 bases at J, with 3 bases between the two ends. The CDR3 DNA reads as TGTGCCAGCAGCTCTTACACTGAAGCTTTCTTT. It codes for CASSSYTEAFF.

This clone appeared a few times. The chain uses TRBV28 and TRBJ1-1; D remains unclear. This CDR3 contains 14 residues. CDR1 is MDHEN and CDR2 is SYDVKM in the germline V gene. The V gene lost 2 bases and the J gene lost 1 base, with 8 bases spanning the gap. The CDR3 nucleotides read TGTGCCAGCAGTTTAAGGAGGGAGAACACTGAAGCTTTCTTT. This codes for CASSLRRENTEAFF.

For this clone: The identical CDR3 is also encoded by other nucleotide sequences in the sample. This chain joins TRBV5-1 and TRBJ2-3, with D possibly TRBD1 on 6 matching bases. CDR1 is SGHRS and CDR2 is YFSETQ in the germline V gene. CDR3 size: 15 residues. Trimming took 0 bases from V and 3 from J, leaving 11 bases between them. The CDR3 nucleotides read TGCGCCAGCAGCTTGGTGGGGGCGCGAACAGATACGCAGTATTTT. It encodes CASSLVGARTDTQYF.

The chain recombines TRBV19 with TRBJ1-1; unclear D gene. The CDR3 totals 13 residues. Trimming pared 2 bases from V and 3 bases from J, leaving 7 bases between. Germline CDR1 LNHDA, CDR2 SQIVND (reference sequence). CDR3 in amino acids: CASSIFGDTEAFF. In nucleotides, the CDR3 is TGTGCCAGTAGTATATTCGGGGACACTGAAGCTTTCTTT.

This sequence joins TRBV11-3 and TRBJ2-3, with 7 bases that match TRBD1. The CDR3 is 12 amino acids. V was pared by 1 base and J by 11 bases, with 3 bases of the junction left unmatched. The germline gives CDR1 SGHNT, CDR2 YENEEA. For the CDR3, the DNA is TGTGCCAGCAGCTTAGGACAGGGTGGGCAGTATTTT. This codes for CASSLGQGGQYF.

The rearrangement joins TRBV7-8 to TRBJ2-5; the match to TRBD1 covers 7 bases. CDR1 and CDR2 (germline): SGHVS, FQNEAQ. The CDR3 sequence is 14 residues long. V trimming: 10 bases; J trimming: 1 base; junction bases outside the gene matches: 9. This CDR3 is CATSSGTVQETQYF. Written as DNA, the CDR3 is TGTGCCACAAGTTCGGGGACAGTCCAAGAGACCCAGTACTTC.

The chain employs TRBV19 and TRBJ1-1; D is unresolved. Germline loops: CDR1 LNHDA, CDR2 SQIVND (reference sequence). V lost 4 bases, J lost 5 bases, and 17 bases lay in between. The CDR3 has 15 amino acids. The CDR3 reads CASSTGPGFGTEAFF. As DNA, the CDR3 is TGTGCCAGTAGTACTGGGCCGGGTTTCGGGACTGAAGCTTTCTTT. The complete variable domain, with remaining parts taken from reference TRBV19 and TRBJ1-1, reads DGGITQSPKYLFRKEGQNVTLSCEQNLNHDAMYWYRQDPGQGLRLIYYSQIVNDFQKGDIAEGYSVSREKKESFPLTVTSAQKNPTAFYLCASSTGPGFGTEAFFGQGTRLTVV.

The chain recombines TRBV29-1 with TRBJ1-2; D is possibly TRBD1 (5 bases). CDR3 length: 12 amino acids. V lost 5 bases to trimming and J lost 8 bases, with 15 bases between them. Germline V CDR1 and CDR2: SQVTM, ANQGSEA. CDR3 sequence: CSVQEGGEGYTF. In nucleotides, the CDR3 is TGCAGCGTTCAGGAGGGAGGGGAGGGCTACACCTTC.

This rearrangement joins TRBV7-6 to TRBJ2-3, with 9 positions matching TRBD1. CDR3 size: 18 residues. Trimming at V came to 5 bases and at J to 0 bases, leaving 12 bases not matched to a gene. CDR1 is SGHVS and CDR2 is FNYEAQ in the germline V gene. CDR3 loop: CASSPSGGTGSSTDTQYF. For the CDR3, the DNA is TGTGCCAGCAGCCCAAGCGGCGGGACAGGGTCTAGCACAGATACGCAGTATTTT.

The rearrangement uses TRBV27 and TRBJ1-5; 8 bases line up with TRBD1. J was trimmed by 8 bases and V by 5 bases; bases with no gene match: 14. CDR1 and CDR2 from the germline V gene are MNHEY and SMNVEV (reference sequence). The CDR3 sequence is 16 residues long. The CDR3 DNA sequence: TGTGCCAGCAGTCCGAGAGGGCAGACAGGGGATAAGCCCCAGCATTTT. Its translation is CASSPRGQTGDKPQHF.

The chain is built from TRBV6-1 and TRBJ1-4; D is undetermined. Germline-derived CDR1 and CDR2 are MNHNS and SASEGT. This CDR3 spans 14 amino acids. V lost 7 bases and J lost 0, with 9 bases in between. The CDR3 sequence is CASTDGTTNEKLFF. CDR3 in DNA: TGTGCCAGCACTGACGGAACAACTAATGAAAAACTGTTTTTT.

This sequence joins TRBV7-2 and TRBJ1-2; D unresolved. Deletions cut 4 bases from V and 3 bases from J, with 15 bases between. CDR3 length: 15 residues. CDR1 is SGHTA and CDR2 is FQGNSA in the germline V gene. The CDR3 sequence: CASSSPDKGDYGYTF. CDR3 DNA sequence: TGTGCCAGCAGCTCACCCGACAAGGGAGACTATGGCTACACCTTC. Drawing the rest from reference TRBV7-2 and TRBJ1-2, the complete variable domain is GAGVSQSPSNKVTEKGKDVELRCDPISGHTALYWYRQSLGQGLEFLIYFQGNSAPDKSGLPSDRFSAERTGGSVSTLTIQRTQQEDSAVYLCASSSPDKGDYGYTFGSGTRLTVV.

CDR3 in DNA: TGTGCCAGCAGCGGAAGCGGGGAAGGGGCAACTAATGAAAAACTGTTTTTT. Translated: CASSGSGEGATNEKLFF. The chain employs TRBV7-9 and TRBJ1-4; weak D call: TRBD1 (5 bases). V was shortened by 5 bases and J by 0 bases, with 16 bases between the two germline ends. This CDR3 comprises 17 residues. Germline V gives CDR1 SEHNR, CDR2 FQNEAQ (reference sequence).

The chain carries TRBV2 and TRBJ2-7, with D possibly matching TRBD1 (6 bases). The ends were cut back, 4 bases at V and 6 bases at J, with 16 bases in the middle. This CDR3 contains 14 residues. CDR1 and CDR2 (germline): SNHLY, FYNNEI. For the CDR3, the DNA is TGTGCCAGCAGTGGTAGAAGACAGGTATCCGAGCAGTACTTC. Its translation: CASSGRRQVSEQYF.

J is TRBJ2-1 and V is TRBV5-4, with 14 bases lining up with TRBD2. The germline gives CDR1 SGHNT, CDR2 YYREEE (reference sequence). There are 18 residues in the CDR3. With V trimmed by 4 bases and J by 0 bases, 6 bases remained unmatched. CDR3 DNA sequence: TGTGCCAGCAGCCGTGGGACTAGCGGGGGAAGCTCCTACAATGAGCAGTTCTTC. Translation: CASSRGTSGGSSYNEQFF.

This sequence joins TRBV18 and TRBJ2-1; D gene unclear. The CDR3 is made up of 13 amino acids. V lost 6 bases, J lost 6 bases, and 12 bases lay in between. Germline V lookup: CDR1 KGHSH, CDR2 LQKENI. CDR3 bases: TGTGCCAGCTCCCCTAACCACGGCAATGAGCAGTTCTTC. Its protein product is CASSPNHGNEQFF.

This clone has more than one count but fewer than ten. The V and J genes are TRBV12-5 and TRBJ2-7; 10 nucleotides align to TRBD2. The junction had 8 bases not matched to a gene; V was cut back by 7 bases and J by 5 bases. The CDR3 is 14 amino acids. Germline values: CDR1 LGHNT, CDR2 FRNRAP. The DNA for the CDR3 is TGTGCTAGTGCCCGACGGCTAGCGGGAGACGAGCAGTACTTC. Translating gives CASARRLAGDEQYF. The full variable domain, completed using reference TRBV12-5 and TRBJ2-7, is DARVTQTPRHKVTEMGQEVTMRCQPILGHNTVFWYRQTMMQGLELLAYFRNRAPLDDSGMPKDRFSAEMPDATLATLKIQPSEPRDSAVYFCASARRLAGDEQYFGPGTRLTVT.

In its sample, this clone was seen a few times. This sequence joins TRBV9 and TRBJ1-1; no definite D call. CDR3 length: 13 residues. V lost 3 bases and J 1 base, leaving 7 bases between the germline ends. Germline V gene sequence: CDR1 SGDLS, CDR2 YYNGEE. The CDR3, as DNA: TGTGCCAGCAGCGCGCTGAAGAACACTGAAGCTTTCTTT. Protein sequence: CASSALKNTEAFF.

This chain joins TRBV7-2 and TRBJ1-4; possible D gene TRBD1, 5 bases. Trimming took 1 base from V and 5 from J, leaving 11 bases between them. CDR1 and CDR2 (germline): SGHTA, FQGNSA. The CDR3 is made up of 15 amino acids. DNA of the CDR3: TGTGCCAGCAGCTTAGACGGGGCTCGAAATGAAAAACTGTTTTTT. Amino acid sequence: CASSLDGARNEKLFF.

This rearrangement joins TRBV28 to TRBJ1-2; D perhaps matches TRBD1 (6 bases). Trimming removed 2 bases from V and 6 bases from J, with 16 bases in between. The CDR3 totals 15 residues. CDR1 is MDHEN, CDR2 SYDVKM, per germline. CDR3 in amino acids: CASSLAWGGGNGYTF. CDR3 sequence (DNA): TGTGCCAGCAGTTTAGCTTGGGGAGGGGGGAATGGCTACACCTTC.

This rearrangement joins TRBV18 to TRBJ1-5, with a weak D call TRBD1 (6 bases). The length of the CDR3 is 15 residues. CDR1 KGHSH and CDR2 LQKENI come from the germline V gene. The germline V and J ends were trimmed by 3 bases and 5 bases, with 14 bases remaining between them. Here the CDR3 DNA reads TGTGCCAGCTCACCGGACAGCGGTCTTTATCAGCCCCAGCATTTT. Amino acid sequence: CASSPDSGLYQPQHF.

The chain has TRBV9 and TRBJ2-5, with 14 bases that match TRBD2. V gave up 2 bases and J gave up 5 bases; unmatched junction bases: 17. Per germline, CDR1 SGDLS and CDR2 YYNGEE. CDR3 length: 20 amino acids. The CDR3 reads CASSVSPGLAGEADTETQYF. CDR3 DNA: TGTGCCAGCAGCGTTTCCCCGGGACTAGCGGGAGAAGCGGATACGGAGACCCAGTACTTC. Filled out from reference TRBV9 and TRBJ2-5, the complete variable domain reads DSGVTQTPKHLITATGQRVTLRCSPRSGDLSVYWYQQSLDQGLQFLIQYYNGEERAKGNILERFSAQQFPDLHSELNLSSLELGDSALYFCASSVSPGLAGEADTETQYFGPGTRLLVL.